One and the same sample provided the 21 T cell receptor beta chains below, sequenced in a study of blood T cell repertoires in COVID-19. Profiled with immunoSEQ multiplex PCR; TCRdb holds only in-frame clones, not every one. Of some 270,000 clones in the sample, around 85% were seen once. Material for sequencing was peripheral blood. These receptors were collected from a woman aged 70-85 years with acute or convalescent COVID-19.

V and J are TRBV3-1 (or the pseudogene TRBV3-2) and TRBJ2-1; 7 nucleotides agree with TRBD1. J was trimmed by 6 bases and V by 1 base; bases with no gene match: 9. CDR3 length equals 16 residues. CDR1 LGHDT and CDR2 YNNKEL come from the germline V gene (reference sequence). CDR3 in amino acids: CASSQVEGARVNEQFF. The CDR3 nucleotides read TGTGCCAGCAGCCAAGTAGAGGGGGCGCGCGTCAATGAGCAGTTCTTC.

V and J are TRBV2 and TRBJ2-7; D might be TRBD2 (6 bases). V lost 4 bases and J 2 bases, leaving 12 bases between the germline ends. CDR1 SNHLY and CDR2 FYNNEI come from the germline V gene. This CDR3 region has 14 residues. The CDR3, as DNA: TGTGCCAGCAGTGGTTTAGCGGTTACCTACGAGCAGTACTTC. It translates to CASSGLAVTYEQYF.

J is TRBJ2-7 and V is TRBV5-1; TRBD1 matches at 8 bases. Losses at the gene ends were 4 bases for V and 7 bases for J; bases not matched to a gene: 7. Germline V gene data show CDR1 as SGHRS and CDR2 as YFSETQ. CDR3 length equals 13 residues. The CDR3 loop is CASSLRTGREQYF. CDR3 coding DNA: TGCGCCAGCAGCCTACGGACAGGGCGGGAGCAGTACTTC.

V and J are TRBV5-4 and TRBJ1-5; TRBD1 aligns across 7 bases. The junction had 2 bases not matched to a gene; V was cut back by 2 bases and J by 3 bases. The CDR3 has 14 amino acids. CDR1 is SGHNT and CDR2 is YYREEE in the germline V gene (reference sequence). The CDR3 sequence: CASSLDRANQPQHF. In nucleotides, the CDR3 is TGTGCCAGCAGCTTAGACAGGGCCAATCAGCCCCAGCATTTT.

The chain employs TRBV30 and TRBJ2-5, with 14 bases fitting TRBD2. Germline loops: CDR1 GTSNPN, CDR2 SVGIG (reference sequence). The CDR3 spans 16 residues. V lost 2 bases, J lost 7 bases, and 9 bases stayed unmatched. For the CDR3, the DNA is TGTGCCTGGAGTAAGGGAGGGACTAGCGGGGGATGGACCCAGTACTTC. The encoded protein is CAWSKGGTSGGWTQYF.

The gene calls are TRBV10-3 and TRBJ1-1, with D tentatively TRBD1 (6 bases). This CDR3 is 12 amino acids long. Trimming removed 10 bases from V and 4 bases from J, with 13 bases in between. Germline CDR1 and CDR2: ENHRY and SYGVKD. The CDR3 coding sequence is TGTGCCACCCGTTTGGGGGCCACTGAAGCTTTCTTT. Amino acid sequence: CATRLGATEAFF.

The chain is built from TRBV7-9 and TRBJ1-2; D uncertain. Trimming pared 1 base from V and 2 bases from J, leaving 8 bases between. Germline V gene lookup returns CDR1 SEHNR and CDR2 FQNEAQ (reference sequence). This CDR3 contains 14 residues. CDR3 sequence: CASSLGRQNYGYTF. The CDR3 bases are TGTGCCAGCAGCTTAGGCCGTCAGAACTATGGCTACACCTTC. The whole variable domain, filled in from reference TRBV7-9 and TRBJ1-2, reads DTGVSQNPRHKITKRGQNVTFRCDPISEHNRLYWYRQTLGQGPEFLTYFQNEAQLEKSRLLSDRFSAERPKGSFSTLEIQRTEQGDSAMYLCASSLGRQNYGYTFGSGTRLTVV.

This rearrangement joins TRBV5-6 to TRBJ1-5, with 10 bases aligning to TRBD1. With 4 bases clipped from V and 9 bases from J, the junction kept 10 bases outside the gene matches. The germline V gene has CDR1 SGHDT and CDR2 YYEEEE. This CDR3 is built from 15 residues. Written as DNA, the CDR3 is TGTGCCAGCAGCCCGGACAGGGGGAATATAGGGCCCCAGCATTTT. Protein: CASSPDRGNIGPQHF.

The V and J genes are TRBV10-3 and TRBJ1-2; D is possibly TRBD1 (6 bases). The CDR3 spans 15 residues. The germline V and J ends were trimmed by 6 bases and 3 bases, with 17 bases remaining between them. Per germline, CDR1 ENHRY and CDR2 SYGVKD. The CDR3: CAIRPQGAMDYGYTF. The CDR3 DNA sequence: TGTGCCATCAGGCCACAGGGTGCAATGGACTATGGCTACACCTTC.

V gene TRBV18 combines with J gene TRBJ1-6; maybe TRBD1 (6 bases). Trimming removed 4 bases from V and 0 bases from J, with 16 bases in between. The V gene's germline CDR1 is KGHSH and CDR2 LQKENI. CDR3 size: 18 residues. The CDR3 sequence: CASSQLGQTSSYNSPLHF. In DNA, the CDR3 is TGTGCCAGCTCACAACTCGGACAGACCAGCTCCTATAATTCACCCCTCCACTTT.

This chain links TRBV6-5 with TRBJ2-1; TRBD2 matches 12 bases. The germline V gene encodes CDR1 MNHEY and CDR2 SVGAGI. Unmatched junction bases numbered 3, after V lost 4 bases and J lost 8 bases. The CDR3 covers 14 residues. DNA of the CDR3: TGTGCCAGCAGTTCTAGCGGGGGGGGAGATGAGCAGTTCTTC. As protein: CASSSSGGGDEQFF.

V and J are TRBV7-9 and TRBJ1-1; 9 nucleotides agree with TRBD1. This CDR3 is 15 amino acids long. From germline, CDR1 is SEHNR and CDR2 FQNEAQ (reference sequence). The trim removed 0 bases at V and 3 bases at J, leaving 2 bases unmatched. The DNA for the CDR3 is TGTGCCAGCAGCTTAGCACACAGGGGGCACACTGAAGCTTTCTTT. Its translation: CASSLAHRGHTEAFF.

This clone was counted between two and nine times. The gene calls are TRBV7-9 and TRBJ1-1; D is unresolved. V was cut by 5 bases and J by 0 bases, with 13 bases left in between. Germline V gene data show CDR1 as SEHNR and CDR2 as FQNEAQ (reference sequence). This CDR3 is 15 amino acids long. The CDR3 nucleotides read TGTGCCAGCAGCCGTCGGCGGCCTTTGAACACTGAAGCTTTCTTT. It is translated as CASSRRRPLNTEAFF.

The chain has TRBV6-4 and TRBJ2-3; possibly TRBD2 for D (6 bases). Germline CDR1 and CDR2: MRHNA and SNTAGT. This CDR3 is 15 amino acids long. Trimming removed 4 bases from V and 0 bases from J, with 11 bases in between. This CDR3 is CASSAGVTSTDTQYF. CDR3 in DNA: TGTGCCAGCAGTGCGGGGGTAACTAGCACAGATACGCAGTATTTT.

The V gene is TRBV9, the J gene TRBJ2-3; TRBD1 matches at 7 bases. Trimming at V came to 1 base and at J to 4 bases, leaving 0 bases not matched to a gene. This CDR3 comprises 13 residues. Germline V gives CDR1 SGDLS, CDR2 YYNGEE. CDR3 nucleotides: TGTGCCAGCAGCGTACAGGGGGCAGATACGCAGTATTTT. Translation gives CASSVQGADTQYF.

Here the CDR3 reads CASRRIRGEGSPLHF. The CDR3, as DNA: TGTGCCAGCAGACGGATCAGGGGAGAAGGATCACCCCTCCACTTT. This chain links TRBV6-5 with TRBJ1-6, with TRBD1 as a possible D gene (6 bases). The CDR3 covers 15 residues. The ends were cut back, 6 bases at V and 10 bases at J, with 19 bases in the middle. Germline V gene data show CDR1 as MNHEY and CDR2 as SVGAGI.

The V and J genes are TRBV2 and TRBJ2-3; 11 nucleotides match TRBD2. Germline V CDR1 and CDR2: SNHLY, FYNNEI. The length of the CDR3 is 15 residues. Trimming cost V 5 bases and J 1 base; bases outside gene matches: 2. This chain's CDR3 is CASSRSGGGTDTQYF. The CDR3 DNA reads TGTGCCAGCAGTCGTAGCGGGGGGGGCACAGATACGCAGTATTTT.

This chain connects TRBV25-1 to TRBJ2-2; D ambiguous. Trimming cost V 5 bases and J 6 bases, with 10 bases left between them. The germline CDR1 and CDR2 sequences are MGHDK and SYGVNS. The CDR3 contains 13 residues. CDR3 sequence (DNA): TGTGCCAGCAGTCTACCCGGGTCCGGGGAGCTGTTTTTT. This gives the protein CASSLPGSGELFF.

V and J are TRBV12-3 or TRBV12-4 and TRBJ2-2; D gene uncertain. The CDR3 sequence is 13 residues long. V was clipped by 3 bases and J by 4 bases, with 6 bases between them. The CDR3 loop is CASSFEVTGELFF. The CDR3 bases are TGTGCCAGCAGTTTCGAGGTCACCGGGGAGCTGTTTTTT.

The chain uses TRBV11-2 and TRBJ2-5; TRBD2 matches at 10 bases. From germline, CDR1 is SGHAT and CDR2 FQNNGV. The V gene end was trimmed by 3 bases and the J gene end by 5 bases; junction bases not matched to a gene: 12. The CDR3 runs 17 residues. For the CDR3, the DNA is TGTGCCAGCAGCTTTTCGGGTCGCCCAGCGGGGGGGGAGACCCAGTACTTC. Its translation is CASSFSGRPAGGETQYF.

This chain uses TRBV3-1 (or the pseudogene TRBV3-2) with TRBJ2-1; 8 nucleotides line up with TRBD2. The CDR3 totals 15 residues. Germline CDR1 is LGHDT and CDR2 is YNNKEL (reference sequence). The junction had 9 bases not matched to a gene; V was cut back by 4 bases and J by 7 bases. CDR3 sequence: CASSPRTGGGNEQFF. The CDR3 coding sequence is TGTGCCAGCAGCCCACGAACCGGGGGGGGTAATGAGCAGTTCTTC.